A single sample gave rise to the 32 T cell receptor beta chains below, sequenced in a study of shared clonotypes between healthy human individuals. Clones were sequenced by immunoSEQ multiplex PCR, and TCRdb holds only the in-frame ones, with some missing. The sample records some 2.3 million clones, more than 80% being singletons. The sample taken for sequencing was naive CD4+ T cells from PBMCs. Subset noted: CD45RA+ positively selected. All receptors come from a man younger than 35 in good health. Some clones in this sample may be carry-over from other donors' samples.

This clone came up once. CDR3 sequence reads: CASSYFRAGNEKLFF. CDR3 in DNA: TGTGCCAGCAGTTACTTCAGGGCAGGGAACGAAAAACTGTTTTTT. V and J are TRBV6-6 and TRBJ1-4, with D possibly matching TRBD1 (5 bases). V lost 1 base, J lost 8 bases, and 14 bases lay in between. CDR3 size: 15 residues. Germline lookup yields CDR1 MNHNY and CDR2 SVGAGI (reference sequence).

This clone was seen only a few times. Other nucleotide sequences in the sample specify the same CDR3. The genes are TRBV30 and TRBJ1-1; no firm D call. The CDR3 totals 12 residues. V lost 3 bases and J 6 bases, leaving 11 bases between the germline ends. Germline V gene sequence: CDR1 GTSNPN, CDR2 SVGIG (reference sequence). CDR3 coding DNA: TGTGCCTGGAGCCCCTCCGGGGCTGAAGCTTTCTTT. Its translation is CAWSPSGAEAFF.

CDR3 bases: TGTGCCAGCAGCGCCCCAGGGAGGGCAGGGGGAAGCGAGCAGTACTTC. This codes for CASSAPGRAGGSEQYF. The rearrangement joins TRBV28 to TRBJ2-7, with D perhaps given as TRBD1 or TRBD2 (7 bases each). Per the germline V gene, CDR1 is MDHEN and CDR2 is SYDVKM. This CDR3 has 16 amino acids. The V end lost 6 bases, the J end lost 6 bases, and 24 bases lay between the germline ends.

This clone is a singleton in its sample. The junction departs from germline at one end; a sequencing error may be responsible. The chain carries TRBV5-1 and TRBJ2-1, with TRBD2 matching 9 bases. Germline assignment: CDR1 SGHRS and CDR2 YFSETQ. CDR3 size: 14 residues. The CDR3 protein is CASSLDATGGRALF. CDR3 DNA: TGCGCCAGCAGCTTGGACGCGACAGGCGGGAGGGCCCTCTTC. The full variable domain, its missing parts supplied by reference TRBV5-1 and TRBJ2-1, is KAGVTQTPRYLIKTRGQQVTLSCSPISGHRSVSWYQQTPGQGLQFLFEYFSETQRNKGNFPGRFSGRQFSNSRSEMNVSTLELGDSALYLCASSLDATGGRALFGPGTRLTVL.

The chain couples TRBV5-1 to TRBJ2-7; 10 nucleotides agree with TRBD2. CDR3 length: 16 residues. The V gene's germline CDR1 is SGHRS and CDR2 YFSETQ. J was trimmed by 7 bases and V by 4 bases; bases with no gene match: 14. The CDR3 DNA sequence: TGCGCCAGCAGCCCTCTTCTAGCGGGAGTCTCGGGGGAGCAGTACTTC. Translation: CASSPLLAGVSGEQYF. The variable domain in full, with the rest retrieved from reference TRBV5-1 and TRBJ2-7, is KAGVTQTPRYLIKTRGQQVTLSCSPISGHRSVSWYQQTPGQGLQFLFEYFSETQRNKGNFPGRFSGRQFSNSRSEMNVSTLELGDSALYLCASSPLLAGVSGEQYFGPGTRLTVT.

This chain connects TRBV5-4 to TRBJ2-3; TRBD2 is a possible D gene (6 bases). The CDR3 has 14 residues. The germline CDR1 and CDR2 sequences are SGHNT and YYREEE (reference sequence). Trimming removed 7 bases at V and 10 bases at J, with 22 bases between. The chain's CDR3 is CASGIDLGGAAQYF. The CDR3 coding sequence is TGTGCCAGCGGTATAGACTTGGGCGGGGCGGCGCAGTATTTT.

This chain links TRBV5-1 with TRBJ2-2; possible D gene TRBD2, 5 bases. The ends were cut back, 0 bases at V and 12 bases at J, with 9 bases in the middle. This CDR3 has 12 amino acids. CDR1 and CDR2 (germline): SGHRS, YFSETQ. Here the CDR3 DNA reads TGCGCCAGCAGCTTGGAGCGGACGAAGCTGTTTTTT. This encodes CASSLERTKLFF.

The chain has TRBV5-4 and TRBJ2-1; a weak D match, TRBD2 (6 bases). The CDR3 contains 16 residues. V was pared by 3 bases and J by 3 bases, with 16 bases between. Germline CDR1 reads SGHNT; CDR2 reads YYREEE (reference sequence). CDR3 sequence (DNA): TGTGCCAGCAGCTCTCTAAACGGGAGAAACTACAATGAGCAGTTCTTC. This sequence encodes CASSSLNGRNYNEQFF. The full variable domain, its missing parts supplied by reference TRBV5-4 and TRBJ2-1, is ETGVTQSPTHLIKTRGQQVTLRCSSQSGHNTVSWYQQALGQGPQFIFQYYREEENGRGNFPPRFSGLQFPNYSSELNVNALELDDSALYLCASSSLNGRNYNEQFFGPGTRLTVL.

The chain couples TRBV27 to TRBJ2-1; TRBD2 agrees at 14 bases. Germline-derived CDR1 and CDR2 are MNHEY and SMNVEV (reference sequence). The ends lost 6 bases at V and 5 bases at J; junction bases unmatched: 6. The CDR3 loop spans 16 amino acids. The CDR3 spells CASSFETSGRDNEQFF. CDR3 DNA: TGTGCCAGCAGCTTTGAGACTAGCGGGAGGGACAATGAGCAGTTCTTC.

This clone was found a few times. CDR3 nucleotides: TGTGCCAGCAGCGTAGTAACGGGCACTGAAGCTTTCTTT. Encoded protein: CASSVVTGTEAFF. The rearrangement uses TRBV9 and TRBJ1-1; D gene ambiguous. V lost 0 bases to trimming and J lost 4 bases, with 7 bases between them. Germline V gives CDR1 SGDLS, CDR2 YYNGEE. The length of the CDR3 is 13 residues.

CDR3 in DNA: TGTGCCAGCAGGAATAGGGGTGGAGAGACCCAGTACTTC. Amino acids: CASRNRGGETQYF. V usage is TRBV2 and J usage is TRBJ2-5; TRBD1 is a possible D gene (5 bases). Trimming stripped 6 bases from V and 4 bases from J, with 12 bases between. Germline CDR1 is SNHLY and CDR2 is FYNNEI. This CDR3 comprises 13 residues.

Notes on this clone: This same CDR3 is encoded by further DNA sequences in the sample. The chain links TRBV7-9 to TRBJ1-1, with no clear D. The CDR3 consists of 11 residues. From germline, CDR1 is SEHNR and CDR2 FQNEAQ (reference sequence). Trimming cost V 1 base and J 6 bases, with 3 bases left between them. In DNA, the CDR3 is TGTGCCAGCAGCTTAGTTTCTGAAGCTTTCTTT. Its translation is CASSLVSEAFF.

The J gene is TRBJ1-1, the V gene TRBV29-1; possibly TRBD1 for D (6 bases). The CDR3 length is 16 residues. Germline V gene data show CDR1 as SQVTM and CDR2 as ANQGSEA. V dropped 8 bases and J dropped 1 base, with 23 bases sitting between them. The CDR3 protein is CSIRPSGGRGNTEAFF. The CDR3 DNA reads as TGCAGCATCCGACCATCGGGAGGCAGGGGGAACACTGAAGCTTTCTTT. Looking up the rest from reference TRBV29-1 and TRBJ1-1 gives the full variable domain: SAVISQKPSRDICQRGTSLTIQCQVDSQVTMMFWYRQQPGQSLTLIATANQGSEATYESGFVIDKFPISRPNLTFSTLTVSNMSPEDSSIYLCSIRPSGGRGNTEAFFGQGTRLTVV.

The V gene is TRBV28, the J gene TRBJ2-7; D remains unclear. The CDR3 loop spans 15 amino acids. Germline V gene lookup returns CDR1 MDHEN and CDR2 SYDVKM. The V end was cut by 0 bases, the J end by 0 bases, with 9 bases between. The CDR3 loop reads CASSLWPLSSYEQYF. CDR3 DNA sequence: TGTGCCAGCAGTTTATGGCCACTGAGCTCCTACGAGCAGTACTTC.

The CDR3 DNA reads as TGCGCCAGCGGCAGCACGTCTAACTATGGCTACACCTTC. Its protein product is CASGSTSNYGYTF. The rearrangement links TRBV5-1 to TRBJ1-2; D unresolved. CDR1 SGHRS and CDR2 YFSETQ come from the germline V gene. V was cut by 7 bases and J by 0 bases, with 10 bases left in between. The CDR3 has 13 residues.

Notes on this clone: The same CDR3 can be traced to other DNA sequences in this sample. The chain has TRBV20-1 and TRBJ2-1, with D perhaps TRBD2 (5 bases). Trimming removed 2 bases at V and 7 bases at J, with 6 bases between. The CDR3 runs to 11 residues. Germline V gene sequence: CDR1 DFQATT, CDR2 SNEGSKA (reference sequence). The CDR3 is CSARRGNEQFF. CDR3 nucleotide sequence: TGCAGTGCTAGAAGAGGGAATGAGCAGTTCTTC.

The CDR3 region has the DNA TGTGCCAGCAGCTTCGGGCATGGGGCTGGGGCCAACGTCCTGACTTTC. As protein: CASSFGHGAGANVLTF. This sequence joins TRBV5-8 and TRBJ2-6; unclear D gene. The CDR3 covers 16 residues. V lost 2 bases to trimming and J lost 2 bases, with 11 bases between them. CDR1 and CDR2 from the germline V gene are SGHTS and YDEGEE.

This clone came up once. The genes are TRBV28 and TRBJ2-3; D is unresolved. The CDR3 has 12 residues. V gave up 3 bases and J gave up 7 bases, with 8 bases separating them. The germline V gene has CDR1 MDHEN and CDR2 SYDVKM. CDR3: CASSFWVNTQYF. As DNA, the CDR3 is TGTGCCAGCAGTTTTTGGGTAAATACGCAGTATTTT. Variable domain in full (rest from reference TRBV28 and TRBJ2-3): DVKVTQSSRYLVKRTGEKVFLECVQDMDHENMFWYRQDPGLGLRLIYFSYDVKMKEKGDIPEGYSVSREKKERFSLILESASTNQTSMYLCASSFWVNTQYFGPGTRLTVL.

The chain carries TRBV27 and TRBJ2-1; D is unclear. Germline V lookup: CDR1 MNHEY, CDR2 SMNVEV (reference sequence). The CDR3 has 14 amino acids. Trimming took off 2 bases at V and 4 bases at J, with 9 bases between the two ends. CDR3 in DNA: TGTGCCAGCAGTTTAGCCCGGACGTACAATGAGCAGTTCTTC. Translating it yields CASSLARTYNEQFF.

This chain uses TRBV30 with TRBJ2-5; TRBD1 matches 11 bases. The CDR3 spans 15 residues. Germline V gives CDR1 GTSNPN, CDR2 SVGIG (reference sequence). The J segment lost 4 bases and the V segment lost 2 bases, leaving 6 bases of the junction unmatched. The CDR3 DNA sequence: TGTGCCTGGAGTACGGGACAGGGGGACGTAGAGACCCAGTACTTC. It encodes CAWSTGQGDVETQYF.

This chain links TRBV5-6 with TRBJ1-6; maybe TRBD1 (6 bases). This CDR3 spans 16 amino acids. Germline V gives CDR1 SGHDT, CDR2 YYEEEE. Trimming left V 5 bases short and J 7 bases short, with 19 bases between. CDR3 in amino acids: CASSRTGQLWNSPLHF. CDR3 nucleotides: TGTGCCAGCAGTAGGACCGGACAGCTATGGAATTCACCCCTCCACTTT.

V is TRBV7-9 and J is TRBJ1-5, with D possibly being TRBD1 (6 bases). Trimming cost V 1 base and J 5 bases, with 15 bases left between them. Germline values: CDR1 SEHNR, CDR2 FQNEAQ (reference sequence). The CDR3 is 16 residues long. The CDR3 region is CASSLGAAGVYQPQHF. CDR3 coding DNA: TGTGCCAGCAGCTTAGGGGCGGCAGGGGTGTATCAGCCCCAGCATTTT.

This clone was observed a few times. The chain joins TRBV30 to TRBJ1-1; D might be TRBD1 (5 bases). The germline V gene encodes CDR1 GTSNPN and CDR2 SVGIG (reference sequence). The V end was cut by 0 bases, the J end by 4 bases, with 12 bases between. This CDR3 region has 14 residues. This chain's CDR3 is CAWSVLRGGTEAFF. The CDR3 DNA follows: TGTGCCTGGAGTGTACTGAGGGGAGGCACTGAAGCTTTCTTT.

This chain connects TRBV20-1 to TRBJ2-7, with a possible D match to TRBD1 (5 bases). The CDR3 length is 11 residues. The germline V gene encodes CDR1 DFQATT and CDR2 SNEGSKA (reference sequence). Between the trimmed V and J ends, which lost 5 bases and 5 bases, there was a span of 10 bases. The CDR3 loop is CSALRVHEQYF. DNA for the CDR3: TGCAGTGCTCTCAGGGTCCACGAGCAGTACTTC.

The chain has TRBV10-3 and TRBJ2-7; possibly TRBD2 for D (6 bases). Germline assignment: CDR1 ENHRY and CDR2 SYGVKD. V lost 0 bases and J 0 bases, leaving 12 bases between the germline ends. The CDR3 sequence is 16 residues long. The CDR3 region has the DNA TGTGCCATCAGTGAGTCGGGGCGGGGAAACTCCTACGAGCAGTACTTC. Translation: CAISESGRGNSYEQYF.

This sequence joins TRBV11-2 and TRBJ2-1; 7 nucleotides align to TRBD1. Unmatched junction bases numbered 10, after V lost 6 bases and J lost 2 bases. The CDR3 spans 16 residues. Looked up from germline, CDR1 is SGHAT and CDR2 is FQNNGV. This CDR3 is CASSSLTGLAYNEQFF. DNA of the CDR3: TGTGCCAGCAGTTCCCTGACAGGGCTCGCCTACAATGAGCAGTTCTTC.

The V call is TRBV6-1, the J call TRBJ2-5; D is uncertain. Trimming left V 2 bases short and J 5 bases short, with 15 bases between. This CDR3 contains 15 residues. CDR1 MNHNS and CDR2 SASEGT come from the germline V gene. In DNA, the CDR3 is TGTGCCAGCAGTGAAAACCTCAGTTCGCGGGAGACCCAGTACTTC. This translates into CASSENLSSRETQYF.

The chain recombines TRBV27 with TRBJ1-5, with 7 bases that match TRBD1. J was trimmed by 9 bases and V by 7 bases; bases with no gene match: 12. This CDR3 is 14 amino acids long. The germline V gene has CDR1 MNHEY and CDR2 SMNVEV (reference sequence). The CDR3 is CASIGPTGDRPQHF. The CDR3 DNA reads as TGTGCCAGCATAGGACCCACAGGGGACCGGCCCCAGCATTTT.

The rearrangement joins TRBV6-6 to TRBJ2-3; 8 bases align to TRBD1. With 6 bases clipped from V and 0 bases from J, the junction kept 5 bases outside the gene matches. Germline-derived CDR1 and CDR2 are MNHNY and SVGAGI (reference sequence). The CDR3 consists of 15 residues. CDR3 bases: TGTGCCAGCAGCGACAGGGGCGTTAGCACAGATACGCAGTATTTT. This gives the protein CASSDRGVSTDTQYF.

This chain links TRBV5-1 with TRBJ1-1, with D maybe TRBD1 (6 bases). The CDR3 spans 14 residues. Trimming took off 2 bases at V and 1 base at J, with 9 bases between the two ends. Germline loops: CDR1 SGHRS, CDR2 YFSETQ. The CDR3 spells CASSFGQKNTEAFF. The CDR3 nucleotides are TGCGCCAGCAGCTTTGGACAGAAGAACACTGAAGCTTTCTTT. Full variable domain (remainder filled in from reference TRBV5-1 and TRBJ1-1): KAGVTQTPRYLIKTRGQQVTLSCSPISGHRSVSWYQQTPGQGLQFLFEYFSETQRNKGNFPGRFSGRQFSNSRSEMNVSTLELGDSALYLCASSFGQKNTEAFFGQGTRLTVV.

This chain links TRBV11-1 with TRBJ2-1; maybe TRBD2 (5 bases). Trimming shortened V by 1 base and J by 2 bases, and 12 bases separated the two germline ends. The V gene's germline CDR1 is SGHAT and CDR2 FQDESV (reference sequence). The CDR3 runs 16 residues. CDR3 protein: CASSLVEERPYNEQFF. CDR3 nucleotide sequence: TGTGCCAGCAGCTTAGTGGAGGAACGCCCCTACAATGAGCAGTTCTTC.

The chain carries TRBV30 and TRBJ1-3; perhaps TRBD1 as D (5 bases). The CDR3 covers 14 residues. The germline V gene has CDR1 GTSNPN and CDR2 SVGIG (reference sequence). V gave up 2 bases and J gave up 0 bases, with 8 bases separating them. For the CDR3, the DNA is TGTGCCTGGAGTTGGGGCAGCTCTGGAAACACCATATATTTT. This encodes CAWSWGSSGNTIYF. Full variable domain (rest looked up from reference TRBV30 and TRBJ1-3): SQTIHQWPATLVQPVGSPLSLECTVEGTSNPNLYWYRQAAGRGLQLLFYSVGIGQISSEVPQNLSASRPQDRQFILSSKKLLLSDSGFYLCAWSWGSSGNTIYFGEGSWLTVV.